Here is one TCR beta chain with its context. Its specificity is not known. These data belong to a study of blood T cells in healthy people across ages. A sample-barcoded 5' primer and a J-beta primer mix were used in a second PCR of roughly 6 to 12 cycles. TCRdb reprocessed the 5' RACE reads with MiXCR, giving one entry per CDR3 protein. In the table there are some 1.4 million distinct CDR3 sequences, roughly 40% of which are singletons. The CDR3 is 14 amino acids. Germline CDR1 is MGHRA and CDR2 is YSYEKL. Overall study results and limits: Observed TCR beta diversity per million T cells went down as age went up. This fall followed a roughly linear course with age. Estimates drawn from one million T cells were deemed to understate diversity. Both higher diversity and more naive CD4+ cells marked long-lived donors when set against aged donors.

Per sample, no less than 5 micrograms of total RNA were extracted. The sequenced sample consisted of blood. J is TRBJ2-7 and V is TRBV4-1; tentative D call: TRBD2 (6 bases). Near its end, the DNA agrees better with TRBJ2-5, so the J call may be wrong. The receptor comes from a woman in her late teens or twenties in good health. CDR3: CASSLTGGDETQYF. CDR3 coding DNA: TGCGCCAGCAGCCTGACTGGCGGGGACGAGACCCAGTACTTC.